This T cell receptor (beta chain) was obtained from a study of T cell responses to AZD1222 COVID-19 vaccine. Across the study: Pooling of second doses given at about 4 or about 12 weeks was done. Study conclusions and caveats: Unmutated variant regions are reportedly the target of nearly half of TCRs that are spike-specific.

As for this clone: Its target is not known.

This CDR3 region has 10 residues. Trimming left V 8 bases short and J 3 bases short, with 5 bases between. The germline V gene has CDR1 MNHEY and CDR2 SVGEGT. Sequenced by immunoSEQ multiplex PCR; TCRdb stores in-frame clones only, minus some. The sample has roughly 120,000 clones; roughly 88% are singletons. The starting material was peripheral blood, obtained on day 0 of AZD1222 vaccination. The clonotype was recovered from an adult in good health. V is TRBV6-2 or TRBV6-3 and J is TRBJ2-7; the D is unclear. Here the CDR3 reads CASGLYEQYF. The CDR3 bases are TGTGCCAGCGGCCTCTACGAGCAGTACTTC.